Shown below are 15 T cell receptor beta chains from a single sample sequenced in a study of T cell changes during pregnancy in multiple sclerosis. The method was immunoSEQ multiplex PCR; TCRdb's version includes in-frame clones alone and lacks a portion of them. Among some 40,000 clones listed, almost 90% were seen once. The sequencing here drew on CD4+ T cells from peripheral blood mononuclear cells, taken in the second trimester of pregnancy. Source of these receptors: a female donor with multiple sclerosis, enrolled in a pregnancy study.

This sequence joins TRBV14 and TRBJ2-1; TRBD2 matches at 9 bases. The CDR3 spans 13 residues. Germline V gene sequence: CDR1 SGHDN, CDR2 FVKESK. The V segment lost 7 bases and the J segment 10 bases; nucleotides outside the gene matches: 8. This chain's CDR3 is CASNPGLAFEQFF. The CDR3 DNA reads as TGTGCCAGCAACCCGGGACTAGCATTCGAGCAGTTCTTC.

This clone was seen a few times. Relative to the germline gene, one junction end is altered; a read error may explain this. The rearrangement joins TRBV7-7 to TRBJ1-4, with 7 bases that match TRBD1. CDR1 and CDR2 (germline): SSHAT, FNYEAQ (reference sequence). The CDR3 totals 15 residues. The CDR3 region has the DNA TGTGCTAGCAGCTTAGGCAACAGGGGAGAAGAAAAACTGTTTTTT. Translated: CASSLGNRGEEKLFF.

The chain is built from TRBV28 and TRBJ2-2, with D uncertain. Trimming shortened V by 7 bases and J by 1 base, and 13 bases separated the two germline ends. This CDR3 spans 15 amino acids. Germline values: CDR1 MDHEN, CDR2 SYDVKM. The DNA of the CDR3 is TGTGCCAGCACCAAAAGTGGCGGGAACACCGGGGAGCTGTTTTTT. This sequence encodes CASTKSGGNTGELFF.

CDR3 DNA sequence: TGTGCCAGTGGGGGGACAGGGATGAACACTGAAGCTTTCTTT. Translation gives CASGGTGMNTEAFF. V is TRBV6-1 and J is TRBJ1-1; TRBD1 matches at 9 bases. The CDR3 has 14 amino acids. The V segment lost 9 bases and the J segment 0 bases; nucleotides outside the gene matches: 5. Germline V gene data show CDR1 as MNHNS and CDR2 as SASEGT.

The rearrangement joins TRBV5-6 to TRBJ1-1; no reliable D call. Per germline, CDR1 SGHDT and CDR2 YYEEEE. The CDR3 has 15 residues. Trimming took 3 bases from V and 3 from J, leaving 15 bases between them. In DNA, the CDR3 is TGTGCCAGCAGCTGGAGTGGGGAGGTCGACACTGAAGCTTTCTTT. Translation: CASSWSGEVDTEAFF.

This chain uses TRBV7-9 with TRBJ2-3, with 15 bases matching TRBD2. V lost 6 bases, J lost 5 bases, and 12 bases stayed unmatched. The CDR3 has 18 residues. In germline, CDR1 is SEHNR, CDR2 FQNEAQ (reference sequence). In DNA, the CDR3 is TGTGCCAGCAGTAATACTAGGACTAGCGGGAGGGAAAGAGATACGCAGTATTTT. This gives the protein CASSNTRTSGRERDTQYF. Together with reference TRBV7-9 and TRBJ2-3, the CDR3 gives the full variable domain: DTGVSQNPRHKITKRGQNVTFRCDPISEHNRLYWYRQTLGQGPEFLTYFQNEAQLEKSRLLSDRFSAERPKGSFSTLEIQRTEQGDSAMYLCASSNTRTSGRERDTQYFGPGTRLTVL.

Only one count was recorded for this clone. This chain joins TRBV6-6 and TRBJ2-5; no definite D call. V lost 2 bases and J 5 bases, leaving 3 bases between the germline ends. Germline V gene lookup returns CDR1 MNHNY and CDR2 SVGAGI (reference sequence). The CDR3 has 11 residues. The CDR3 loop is CASSYLETQYF. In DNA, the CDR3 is TGTGCCAGCAGTTACCTCGAGACCCAGTACTTC.

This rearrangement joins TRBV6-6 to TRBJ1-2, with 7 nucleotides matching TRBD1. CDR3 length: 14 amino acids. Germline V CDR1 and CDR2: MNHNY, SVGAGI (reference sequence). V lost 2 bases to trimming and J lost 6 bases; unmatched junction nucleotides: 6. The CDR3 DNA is TGTGCCAGCAGTTACCTTGGGACAGTAGATGGCTACACCTTC. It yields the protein CASSYLGTVDGYTF.

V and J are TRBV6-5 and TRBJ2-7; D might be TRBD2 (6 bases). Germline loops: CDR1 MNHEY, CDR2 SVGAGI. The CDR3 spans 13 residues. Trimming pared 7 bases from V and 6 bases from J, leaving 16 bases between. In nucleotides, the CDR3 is TGTGCCAGCACCCCATCAGTGGGAGGCGAGCAGTACTTC. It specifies CASTPSVGGEQYF.

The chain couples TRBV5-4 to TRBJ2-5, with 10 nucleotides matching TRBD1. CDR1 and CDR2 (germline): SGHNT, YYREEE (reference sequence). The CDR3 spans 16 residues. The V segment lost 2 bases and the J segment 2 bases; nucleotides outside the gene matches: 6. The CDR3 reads CASSFPGQGWQETQYF. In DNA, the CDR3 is TGTGCCAGCAGCTTCCCGGGACAGGGGTGGCAAGAGACCCAGTACTTC.

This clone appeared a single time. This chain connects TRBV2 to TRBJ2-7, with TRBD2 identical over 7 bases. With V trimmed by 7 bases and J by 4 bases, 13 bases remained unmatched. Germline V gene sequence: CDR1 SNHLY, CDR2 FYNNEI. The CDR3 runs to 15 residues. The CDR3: CASTANSGPLYEQYF. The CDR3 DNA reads TGTGCCAGCACCGCAAATAGCGGGCCCCTGTACGAGCAGTACTTC.

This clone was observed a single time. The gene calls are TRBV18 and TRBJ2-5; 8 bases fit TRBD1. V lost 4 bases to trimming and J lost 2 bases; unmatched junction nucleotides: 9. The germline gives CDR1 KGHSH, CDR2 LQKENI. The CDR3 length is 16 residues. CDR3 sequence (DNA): TGTGCCAGCTCACTATCGACAGGGGCTGGACAAGAGACCCAGTACTTC. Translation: CASSLSTGAGQETQYF.

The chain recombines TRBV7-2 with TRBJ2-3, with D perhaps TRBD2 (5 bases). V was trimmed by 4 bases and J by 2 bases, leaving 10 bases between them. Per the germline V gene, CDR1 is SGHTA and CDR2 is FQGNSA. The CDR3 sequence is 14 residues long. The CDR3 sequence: CASSSQRNTDTQYF. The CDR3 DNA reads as TGTGCCAGCAGCTCCCAGCGGAACACAGATACGCAGTATTTT.

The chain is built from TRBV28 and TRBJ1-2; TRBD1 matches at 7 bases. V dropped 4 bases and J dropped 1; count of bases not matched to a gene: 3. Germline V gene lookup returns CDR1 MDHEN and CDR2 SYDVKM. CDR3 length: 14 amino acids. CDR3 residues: CASSSNRGNYGYTF. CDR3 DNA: TGTGCCAGCAGTTCGAACAGGGGTAACTATGGCTACACCTTC.

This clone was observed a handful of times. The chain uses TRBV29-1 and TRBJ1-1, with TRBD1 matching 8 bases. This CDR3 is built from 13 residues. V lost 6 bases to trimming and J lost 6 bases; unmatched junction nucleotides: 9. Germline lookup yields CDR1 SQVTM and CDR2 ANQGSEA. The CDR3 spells CSVQPDRGAEAFF. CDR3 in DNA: TGCAGCGTCCAACCCGACAGGGGAGCTGAAGCTTTCTTT.